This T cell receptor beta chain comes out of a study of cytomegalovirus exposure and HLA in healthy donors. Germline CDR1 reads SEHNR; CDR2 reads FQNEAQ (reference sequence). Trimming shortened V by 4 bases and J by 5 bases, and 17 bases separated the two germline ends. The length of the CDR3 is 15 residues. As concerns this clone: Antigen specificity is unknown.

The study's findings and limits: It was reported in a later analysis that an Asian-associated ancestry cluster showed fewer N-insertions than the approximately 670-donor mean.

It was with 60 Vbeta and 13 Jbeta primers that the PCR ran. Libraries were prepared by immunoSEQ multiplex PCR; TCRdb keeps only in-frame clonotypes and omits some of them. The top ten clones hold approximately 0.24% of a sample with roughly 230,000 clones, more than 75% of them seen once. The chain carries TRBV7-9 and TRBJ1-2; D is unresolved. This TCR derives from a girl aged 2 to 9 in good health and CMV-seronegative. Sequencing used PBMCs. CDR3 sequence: CASSSSYAELYGYTF. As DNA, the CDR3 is TGTGCCAGCAGCTCCTCATATGCCGAGCTTTATGGCTACACCTTC.